Shown below are 31 T cell receptor beta chains from a single sample sequenced in a study of vaccination and CD4 T cells after COVID-19. Their recognized antigens are unknown. Sequencing of DNA taken from cultured CD4+ T cells relied on the Oncomine TCR Beta short-read assay. TCRdb re-analysed the PCR reads in MiXCR, keeping a single row per CDR3 protein. The sample holds about 20,000 distinct CDR3 sequences, roughly 78% seen once. Treatment reported: roughly 11-day PBMC culture with coronavirus spike peptide pools or control peptides (ViraFEST assay). Sequenced material: CD4+ T cells from blood, cultured in vitro, taken after SARS-CoV-2 vaccination. All receptors derive from a human donor who received a COVID-19 vaccine.

The chain uses TRBV4-1 and TRBJ1-2; possible D gene TRBD1, 6 bases. V was shortened by 1 base and J by 7 bases, with 10 bases between the two germline ends. Germline CDR1 MGHRA, CDR2 YSYEKL. This CDR3 has 13 amino acids. For the CDR3, the DNA is TGCGCCAGCAGCCAAGGCAGGGGTGGTGGCTACACCTTC. It encodes CASSQGRGGGYTF.

The chain employs TRBV10-1 and TRBJ2-5; 7 nucleotides align to TRBD1. Germline assignment: CDR1 WNHNN and CDR2 SYGVQD (reference sequence). After removal of 4 bases from V and 4 bases from J, the junction contained 6 bases not matched to a gene. The CDR3 contains 14 residues. CDR3 nucleotide sequence: TGCGCCAGCAGTGGGACAGGTTCGGGAGAGACCCAGTACTTC. It translates to CASSGTGSGETQYF.

This clonotype showed up just a few times. The V call is TRBV7-9, the J call TRBJ1-1, with D unclear. This CDR3 is built from 13 residues. CDR1 is SEHNR and CDR2 is FQNEAQ in the germline V gene (reference sequence). V was trimmed by 3 bases and J by 0 bases, leaving 5 bases between them. The CDR3 region is CASSFEMNTEAFF. The CDR3 nucleotides read TGTGCCAGCAGCTTTGAGATGAACACTGAAGCTTTCTTT.

V usage is TRBV20-1 and J usage is TRBJ1-1; tentative D call: TRBD1 (6 bases). The CDR3 runs to 16 residues. V shed 6 bases and J shed 3 bases, with 23 bases lying between them. Germline assignment: CDR1 DFQATT and CDR2 SNEGSKA (reference sequence). The CDR3 bases are TGCAGTGCCAAAAGACAGGTTCGGTTCGCGGACACTGAAGCTTTCTTT. Its translation is CSAKRQVRFADTEAFF.

This clonotype was seen more than once but under ten times. The chain is built from TRBV14 and TRBJ1-2, with a tentative D call TRBD1 (6 bases). CDR3 length: 13 residues. In germline, CDR1 is SGHDN, CDR2 FVKESK. The germline V and J ends were trimmed by 1 base and 7 bases, with 10 bases remaining between them. The CDR3 sequence is CASSQGGARGYTF. CDR3 nucleotide sequence: TGTGCCAGCAGCCAAGGGGGGGCGCGTGGCTACACCTTC.

The chain uses TRBV7-9 and TRBJ2-3; a possible D gene is TRBD2 (5 bases). The V and J ends lost 5 bases and 0 bases respectively, with 12 bases between them. This CDR3 region has 15 residues. The germline CDR1 and CDR2 sequences are SEHNR and FQNEAQ (reference sequence). As DNA, the CDR3 is TGTGCCAGCAGCCCCCGGTCGGGGAGCACAGATACGCAGTATTTT. Translated, it gives CASSPRSGSTDTQYF.

This clonotype showed up just once. This rearrangement joins TRBV6-2 or TRBV6-3 to TRBJ2-1, with 9 bases matching TRBD2. Germline lookup yields CDR1 MNHEY and CDR2 SVGEGT. V shed 2 bases and J 0 bases; nucleotides not matched to a gene: 2. The CDR3 is 16 residues long. Written as DNA, the CDR3 is TGTGCCAGCAGTTACCGTAGCGGGGGCTCCTACAATGAGCAGTTCTTC. This translates into CASSYRSGGSYNEQFF.

The chain is built from TRBV6-5 and TRBJ2-2; the match to TRBD2 covers 7 bases. V shed 2 bases, J shed 3 bases, and the junction held 6 bases outside the gene matches. This CDR3 is 16 amino acids long. The germline CDR1 and CDR2 sequences are MNHEY and SVGAGI. The CDR3, as DNA: TGTGCCAGCAGTTACCGACAGACTAGCCACACCGGGGAGCTGTTTTTT. Translation: CASSYRQTSHTGELFF.

In this sample, this clonotype turned up a few times. This sequence joins TRBV20-1 and TRBJ1-5; 9 nucleotides line up with TRBD1. The CDR3 is 14 amino acids. Germline assignment: CDR1 DFQATT and CDR2 SNEGSKA (reference sequence). The junction had 5 bases not matched to a gene; V was cut back by 4 bases and J by 4 bases. As DNA, the CDR3 is TGCAGTGCTACCGGGACAGGGTTTAATCAGCCCCAGCATTTT. Translating gives CSATGTGFNQPQHF.

V and J are TRBV6-1 and TRBJ1-2, with 10 bases matching TRBD1. The V gene end was trimmed by 7 bases and the J gene end by 4 bases; junction bases not matched to a gene: 6. Germline loops: CDR1 MNHNS, CDR2 SASEGT. The CDR3 is made up of 14 amino acids. In DNA form, the CDR3 reads TGTGCCAGCACCCGGACAGGGGGACCCTATGGCTACACCTTC. Translation gives CASTRTGGPYGYTF.

This clonotype has only one observation. CDR3 loop: CASSIPGGRTEAFF. The CDR3 DNA follows: TGTGCCAGTAGTATCCCAGGGGGGCGGACTGAAGCTTTCTTT. The rearrangement links TRBV19 to TRBJ1-1; TRBD1 matches 7 bases. The CDR3 sequence is 14 residues long. V shed 3 bases and J 5 bases; nucleotides not matched to a gene: 6. Germline V gene lookup returns CDR1 LNHDA and CDR2 SQIVND (reference sequence).

The V gene is TRBV12-3 or TRBV12-4, the J gene TRBJ2-3, with 10 nucleotides matching TRBD2. Trimming at V came to 3 bases and at J to 1 base, leaving 1 base not matched to a gene. This CDR3 is 15 amino acids long. CDR3 nucleotides: TGTGCCAGCAGTTTCCTAGCGGGGGGCACAGATACGCAGTATTTT. This codes for CASSFLAGGTDTQYF.

A single count supports this clonotype. The J gene is TRBJ1-6, the V gene TRBV6-1; 7 bases match TRBD1. The J segment lost 3 bases and the V segment lost 6 bases, leaving 8 bases of the junction unmatched. Germline CDR1 MNHNS, CDR2 SASEGT. The CDR3 has 16 amino acids. In DNA, the CDR3 is TGTGCCAGCAGAATCCGGGACAGCAACTATAATTCACCCCTCCACTTT. Protein sequence: CASRIRDSNYNSPLHF.

This chain links TRBV6-2 or TRBV6-3 with TRBJ1-1, with D perhaps TRBD1 (5 bases). The germline V gene encodes CDR1 MNHEY and CDR2 SVGEGT. The V gene lost 2 bases and the J gene lost 0 bases, with 19 bases spanning the gap. The CDR3 is made up of 18 amino acids. The DNA of the CDR3 is TGTGCCAGCAGTTACGTAATTGGGGCAGGGACCTTGAACACTGAAGCTTTCTTT. This sequence encodes CASSYVIGAGTLNTEAFF.

J is TRBJ1-2 and V is TRBV6-1; TRBD1 might be the D (5 bases). The CDR3 is 14 residues long. Trimming took off 7 bases at V and 7 bases at J, with 19 bases between the two ends. Germline V gene data show CDR1 as MNHNS and CDR2 as SASEGT. CDR3 protein: CASNTPGGAAGYTF. The CDR3, as DNA: TGTGCCAGCAATACCCCGGGCGGGGCTGCTGGCTACACCTTC.

The chain recombines TRBV6-1 with TRBJ1-1, with D perhaps TRBD1 (5 bases). The CDR3 loop spans 15 amino acids. The V gene lost 1 base and the J gene lost 3 bases, with 12 bases spanning the gap. Germline values: CDR1 MNHNS, CDR2 SASEGT. CDR3 nucleotides: TGTGCCAGCAGTGAAGATTTAGGGGCTGACACTGAAGCTTTCTTT. This encodes CASSEDLGADTEAFF.

This clonotype has a handful of counts. The chain employs TRBV7-6 and TRBJ2-3; 9 bases match TRBD2. The junction had 4 bases not matched to a gene; V was cut back by 1 base and J by 2 bases. Germline CDR1 reads SGHVS; CDR2 reads FNYEAQ. This CDR3 is built from 16 residues. Written as DNA, the CDR3 is TGTGCCAGCAGCTTAGATCTAGCGGGGATCACAGATACGCAGTATTTT. This encodes CASSLDLAGITDTQYF.

The chain uses TRBV6-1 and TRBJ2-2; perhaps TRBD1 as D (6 bases). Germline lookup yields CDR1 MNHNS and CDR2 SASEGT. Trimming pared 8 bases from V and 5 bases from J, leaving 12 bases between. This CDR3 is built from 13 residues. CDR3 in amino acids: CASRKQGTGELFF. In DNA, the CDR3 is TGTGCCAGCCGGAAACAGGGAACCGGGGAGCTGTTTTTT.

V usage is TRBV6-1 and J usage is TRBJ2-7, with D uncertain. CDR1 is MNHNS, CDR2 SASEGT, per germline. The V and J ends lost 5 bases and 0 bases respectively, with 8 bases between them. CDR3 length: 13 amino acids. The CDR3: CASSPTNSYEQYF. For the CDR3, the DNA is TGTGCCAGCAGTCCCACGAACTCCTACGAGCAGTACTTC.

The CDR3 region has the DNA TGTGCCAGTAGTATAAGGGTGGGCTACGACGAGCAGTACTTC. This gives the protein CASSIRVGYDEQYF. J is TRBJ2-7 and V is TRBV19; D remains ambiguous. The germline V and J ends were trimmed by 2 bases and 5 bases, with 13 bases remaining between them. Germline assignment: CDR1 LNHDA and CDR2 SQIVND (reference sequence). The CDR3 is 14 residues long.

This sequence joins TRBV2 and TRBJ1-1; 7 nucleotides match TRBD1. CDR3 length equals 14 residues. CDR1 is SNHLY and CDR2 is FYNNEI in the germline V gene. The V and J ends lost 3 bases and 7 bases, in that order; junction bases with no gene match: 8. Here the CDR3 DNA reads TGTGCCAGCAGTGACGGGACAGAAGATAATGAAGCTTTCTTT. Protein: CASSDGTEDNEAFF.

This chain connects TRBV2 to TRBJ2-3, with TRBD2 matching 7 bases. With 6 bases clipped from V and 0 bases from J, the junction kept 9 bases outside the gene matches. This CDR3 contains 16 residues. CDR1 SNHLY and CDR2 FYNNEI come from the germline V gene. In DNA, the CDR3 is TGTGCCAGCAGCCTGGGAGGGATTCATAGCACAGATACGCAGTATTTT. Protein sequence: CASSLGGIHSTDTQYF. Based on the CDR3 plus reference TRBV2 and TRBJ2-3, the full variable domain is EPEVTQTPSHQVTQMGQEVILRCVPISNHLYFYWYRQILGQKVEFLVSFYNNEISEKSEIFDDQFSVERPDGSNFTLKIRSTKLEDSAMYFCASSLGGIHSTDTQYFGPGTRLTVL.

The CDR3 region has the DNA TGTGCCATCAGTACTCAACGGAAGAACACTGAAGCTTTCTTT. Its translation: CAISTQRKNTEAFF. The chain joins TRBV10-3 to TRBJ1-1; no firm D call. The CDR3 totals 14 residues. Deletions cut 5 bases from V and 1 base from J, with 11 bases between. Germline V gene lookup returns CDR1 ENHRY and CDR2 SYGVKD.

The CDR3 sequence: CASSMLGPGTGGTYEQYF. CDR3 coding DNA: TGTGCCAGTAGTATGTTAGGTCCGGGGACAGGGGGGACCTACGAGCAGTACTTC. The V call is TRBV19, the J call TRBJ2-7; 11 nucleotides line up with TRBD1. Trimming took 3 bases from V and 2 from J; bases not matched to a gene: 12. CDR1 and CDR2 (germline): LNHDA, SQIVND (reference sequence). This CDR3 has 18 amino acids.

The genes are TRBV6-1 and TRBJ1-1; no clear D. Between the trimmed V and J ends, which lost 6 bases and 7 bases, there was a span of 12 bases. Germline CDR1 MNHNS, CDR2 SASEGT. This CDR3 spans 12 amino acids. CDR3 in DNA: TGTGCCAGCAGCCGGGATGACCGTGAAGCTTTCTTT. Translation: CASSRDDREAFF.

The chain has TRBV6-1 and TRBJ1-1; possible D gene TRBD1, 5 bases. The CDR3 sequence is 16 residues long. Per germline, CDR1 MNHNS and CDR2 SASEGT. Trimming pared 6 bases from V and 0 bases from J, leaving 17 bases between. The CDR3 is CASSPAGLEMNTEAFF. CDR3 in DNA: TGTGCCAGCAGCCCTGCAGGGTTGGAAATGAACACTGAAGCTTTCTTT.

The chain has TRBV19 and TRBJ1-1, with no clear D. Germline lookup yields CDR1 LNHDA and CDR2 SQIVND (reference sequence). The CDR3 consists of 14 residues. Trimming stripped 6 bases from V and 4 bases from J, with 15 bases between. Here the CDR3 reads CASRSSGRSTEAFF. For the CDR3, the DNA is TGTGCCAGTAGATCTTCGGGGAGAAGCACTGAAGCTTTCTTT.

This clonotype occurred a few times. The rearrangement links TRBV7-2 to TRBJ1-2, with 9 bases that match TRBD1. Unmatched junction bases numbered 12, after V lost 4 bases and J lost 6 bases. The CDR3 totals 16 residues. The germline gives CDR1 SGHTA, CDR2 FQGNSA. The CDR3 protein is CASSSSIGTGRDGYTF. The CDR3 nucleotides read TGTGCCAGCAGCTCATCCATCGGGACAGGGCGCGATGGCTACACCTTC. Combining the CDR3 with reference TRBV7-2 and TRBJ1-2 gives the whole variable domain GAGVSQSPSNKVTEKGKDVELRCDPISGHTALYWYRQSLGQGLEFLIYFQGNSAPDKSGLPSDRFSAERTGGSVSTLTIQRTQQEDSAVYLCASSSSIGTGRDGYTFGSGTRLTVV.

The chain combines TRBV7-6 with TRBJ1-1; perhaps TRBD1 as D (6 bases). Deletions cut 6 bases from V and 1 base from J, with 9 bases between. Germline V gives CDR1 SGHVS, CDR2 FNYEAQ. The CDR3 consists of 13 residues. CDR3 in amino acids: CASSRGSNTEAFF. Written as DNA, the CDR3 is TGTGCCAGCAGTAGGGGGTCGAACACTGAAGCTTTCTTT. Together with reference TRBV7-6 and TRBJ1-1, the CDR3 gives the full variable domain: GAGVSQSPRYKVTKRGQDVALRCDPISGHVSLYWYRQALGQGPEFLTYFNYEAQQDKSGLPNDRFSAERPEGSISTLTIQRTEQRDSAMYRCASSRGSNTEAFFGQGTRLTVV.

The chain recombines TRBV7-2 with TRBJ1-6; a weak D match, TRBD1 (5 bases). Germline V gives CDR1 SGHTA, CDR2 FQGNSA. CDR3 length: 15 residues. Trimming removed 2 bases at V and 9 bases at J, with 14 bases between. CDR3 protein: CASSLLGMGGSPLHF. DNA of the CDR3: TGTGCCAGCAGCTTACTGGGAATGGGGGGTTCACCCCTCCACTTT.

The J gene is TRBJ2-7, the V gene TRBV5-1; TRBD1 matches at 7 bases. With V trimmed by 4 bases and J by 4 bases, 17 bases remained unmatched. CDR1 SGHRS and CDR2 YFSETQ come from the germline V gene. The length of the CDR3 is 17 residues. CDR3 in DNA: TGCGCCAGCAGCCTGGGACCAACAGGGGAGATCGGTTACGAGCAGTACTTC. Protein product: CASSLGPTGEIGYEQYF.